These 26 T cell receptor beta chains were sequenced from one sample in a study of cytomegalovirus exposure and HLA in healthy donors. Researchers ran the PCR with 60 Vbeta and 13 Jbeta primers. Profiled with immunoSEQ multiplex PCR; TCRdb holds only in-frame clones, not every one. The sample includes some 150,000 clones, 82% of them seen just once. Sequenced input: PBMCs. These receptors came from a middle-aged woman in good health and CMV-seronegative.

The chain employs TRBV4-1 and TRBJ2-5, with 11 bases identical to TRBD2. Germline CDR1 reads MGHRA; CDR2 reads YSYEKL. J gave up 5 bases and V 1 base, and 6 bases lay outside the gene matches. This CDR3 contains 16 residues. This CDR3 is CASSQGGSGRGETQYF. CDR3 bases: TGCGCCAGCAGCCAAGGTGGTAGCGGGAGGGGGGAGACCCAGTACTTC.

The chain combines TRBV5-1 with TRBJ2-2; D is possibly TRBD2 (5 bases). V lost 4 bases, J lost 4 bases, and 5 bases lay in between. The CDR3 is made up of 12 amino acids. Germline values: CDR1 SGHRS, CDR2 YFSETQ. CDR3 bases: TGCGCCAGCAGCGAGGGCACCGGGGAGCTGTTTTTT. It yields the protein CASSEGTGELFF.

The chain carries TRBV6-5 and TRBJ1-2; unclear D gene. The germline V and J ends were trimmed by 0 bases and 8 bases, with 13 bases remaining between them. Germline V lookup: CDR1 MNHEY, CDR2 SVGAGI. The CDR3 extends over 14 amino acids. CDR3 DNA: TGTGCCAGCAGTTACTCGAGGAGGGTCGGGGGCTACACCTTC. Translating it yields CASSYSRRVGGYTF.

Only a few counts were recorded for this clone. The genes are TRBV7-2 and TRBJ2-7; D is possibly TRBD2 (7 bases). Germline CDR1 and CDR2: SGHTA and FQGNSA. Trimming shortened V by 5 bases and J by 3 bases, and 17 bases separated the two germline ends. This CDR3 is built from 15 residues. This chain's CDR3 is CASSKRGGAGYEQYF. CDR3 coding DNA: TGTGCCAGCAGCAAGAGGGGGGGAGCAGGCTACGAGCAGTACTTC.

The chain is built from TRBV9 and TRBJ2-7, with a possible D match to TRBD1 (7 bases). The CDR3 is 14 residues long. The germline V gene has CDR1 SGDLS and CDR2 YYNGEE. V was cut by 4 bases and J by 0 bases, with 11 bases left in between. CDR3 amino acids: CASSPQGGSYEQYF. CDR3 DNA: TGTGCCAGCAGCCCCCAGGGGGGCTCCTACGAGCAGTACTTC.

J is TRBJ2-7 and V is TRBV7-2, with 7 bases matching TRBD2. CDR1 and CDR2 (germline): SGHTA, FQGNSA. The CDR3 extends over 15 amino acids. The V gene end was trimmed by 4 bases and the J gene end by 5 bases; junction bases not matched to a gene: 11. The CDR3 protein is CASSSQSGIRNEQYF. The CDR3 region has the DNA TGTGCCAGCAGCTCTCAAAGCGGGATAAGAAACGAGCAGTACTTC. Full variable domain (outside the CDR3, taken from reference TRBV7-2 and TRBJ2-7): GAGVSQSPSNKVTEKGKDVELRCDPISGHTALYWYRQSLGQGLEFLIYFQGNSAPDKSGLPSDRFSAERTGGSVSTLTIQRTQQEDSAVYLCASSSQSGIRNEQYFGPGTRLTVT.

This chain joins TRBV2 and TRBJ1-5; a possible D gene is TRBD1 (6 bases). Germline V gene sequence: CDR1 SNHLY, CDR2 FYNNEI. This CDR3 region has 15 residues. V was shortened by 6 bases and J by 1 base, with 13 bases between the two germline ends. The CDR3 DNA is TGTGCCAGCAGGTACCGGGACACCAGCAATCAGCCCCAGCATTTT. Translating gives CASRYRDTSNQPQHF.

V and J are TRBV18 and TRBJ1-2; 8 nucleotides align to TRBD1. The germline CDR1 and CDR2 sequences are KGHSH and LQKENI. Trimming removed 3 bases from V and 0 bases from J; junction bases left unmatched: 0. This CDR3 region has 14 residues. CDR3 DNA: TGTGCCAGCTCACCGACAGGGGCTAACTATGGCTACACCTTC. This translates into CASSPTGANYGYTF.

Concerning this clone: At one of its ends the junction is not consistent with the germline gene, which may arise from a read error. V usage is TRBV7-7 and J usage is TRBJ2-7; 10 positions agree with TRBD2. The CDR3 length is 15 residues. The V gene's germline CDR1 is SSHAT and CDR2 FNYEAQ (reference sequence). CDR3 protein: CASTTSGRASNEQYF. In DNA form, the CDR3 reads TGTGCTAGCACTACCAGCGGGAGGGCTTCCAACGAGCAGTACTTC.

With regard to this clone: The junction departs from germline at one end; a sequencing error may be responsible. The chain combines TRBV11-2 with TRBJ1-1; no clear D gene. The CDR3 totals 13 residues. Per germline, CDR1 SGHAT and CDR2 FQNNGV. This CDR3 reads CASRLGQRQEAFF. The CDR3 DNA is TGTGCCAGCAGGTTAGGGCAGAGGCAAGAAGCTTTCTTT.

The V and J genes are TRBV5-4 and TRBJ1-5, with D possibly being TRBD1 (6 bases). The CDR3 loop spans 13 amino acids. V was trimmed by 0 bases and J by 10 bases, leaving 11 bases between them. Germline CDR1 and CDR2: SGHNT and YYREEE (reference sequence). CDR3 sequence: CASSLARGSPQHF. The CDR3 nucleotides read TGTGCCAGCAGCTTGGCCAGGGGTAGTCCCCAGCATTTT.

The V call is TRBV18, the J call TRBJ2-3, with a possible D match to TRBD2 (6 bases). The ends were cut back, 3 bases at V and 6 bases at J, with 16 bases in the middle. Germline lookup yields CDR1 KGHSH and CDR2 LQKENI. This CDR3 region has 15 residues. The CDR3 is CASSPGQGGPDTQYF. The CDR3 DNA sequence: TGTGCCAGCTCACCGGGCCAGGGAGGCCCCGATACGCAGTATTTT.

The chain has TRBV7-3 and TRBJ2-1; 11 bases are a match to TRBD2. The CDR3 totals 16 residues. Trimming cost V 5 bases and J 2 bases; bases outside gene matches: 5. CDR1 SGHTA and CDR2 FQGTGA come from the germline V gene. CDR3 nucleotides: TGTGCCAGCAGCCCTCAGGGACTAGCGGCCTACAATGAGCAGTTCTTC. Translating it yields CASSPQGLAAYNEQFF.

This chain uses TRBV7-2 with TRBJ2-7; D not resolved. CDR1 and CDR2 from the germline V gene are SGHTA and FQGNSA. Trimming removed 1 base from V and 0 bases from J, with 13 bases in between. This CDR3 is built from 16 residues. The CDR3 DNA sequence: TGTGCCAGCAGCTTAGAAATAGAAACTCCCTCCTACGAGCAGTACTTC. As protein: CASSLEIETPSYEQYF. The entire variable domain, with the rest obtained from reference TRBV7-2 and TRBJ2-7, is as follows: GAGVSQSPSNKVTEKGKDVELRCDPISGHTALYWYRQSLGQGLEFLIYFQGNSAPDKSGLPSDRFSAERTGGSVSTLTIQRTQQEDSAVYLCASSLEIETPSYEQYFGPGTRLTVT.

The V call is TRBV4-3, the J call TRBJ1-5; D is unclear. CDR1 and CDR2 (germline): LGHNA, YSLEER. Trimming removed 0 bases at V and 2 bases at J, with 8 bases between. The CDR3 runs to 15 residues. Here the CDR3 DNA reads TGCGCCAGCAGCCAAGAGGCAGGTCGCAATCAGCCCCAGCATTTT. This encodes CASSQEAGRNQPQHF.

The table lists this clone with a count of one. J is TRBJ2-7 and V is TRBV7-6; 10 bases map to TRBD2. Germline V gene lookup returns CDR1 SGHVS and CDR2 FNYEAQ. This CDR3 region has 16 residues. J was trimmed by 4 bases and V by 2 bases; bases with no gene match: 8. The DNA of the CDR3 is TGTGCCAGCAGCTTAAGGTCTAGCGGGAGAGATTACGAGCAGTACTTC. Translating gives CASSLRSSGRDYEQYF.

This chain uses TRBV5-4 with TRBJ2-6; 7 nucleotides align to TRBD1. Germline V gene data show CDR1 as SGHNT and CDR2 as YYREEE (reference sequence). The CDR3 is 17 residues long. The J segment lost 0 bases and the V segment lost 4 bases, leaving 7 bases of the junction unmatched. The CDR3 region is CASSIGTEYSGANVLTF. The CDR3 region has the DNA TGTGCCAGCAGCATAGGGACAGAATACTCTGGGGCCAACGTCCTGACTTTC.

The V call is TRBV25-1, the J call TRBJ2-7; tentatively, D is TRBD1 (6 bases). Germline V gene sequence: CDR1 MGHDK, CDR2 SYGVNS. V lost 11 bases to trimming and J lost 3 bases, with 14 bases between them. The CDR3 extends over 12 amino acids. The CDR3 sequence is CASRGRNYEQYF. CDR3 nucleotides: TGTGCCTCGAGGGGGAGAAACTACGAGCAGTACTTC.

V is TRBV23-1 and J is TRBJ2-3; maybe TRBD1 (5 bases). TRBV23-1 has ORF status, its function being uncertain. V was trimmed by 11 bases and J by 3 bases, leaving 15 bases between them. The CDR3 sequence is 13 residues long. The CDR3 sequence is CAGARVGTDTQYF. As DNA, the CDR3 is TGCGCCGGGGCCAGGGTCGGGACAGATACGCAGTATTTT.

This sequence joins TRBV28 and TRBJ1-2; no firm D call. V was pared by 5 bases and J by 6 bases, with 16 bases between. The CDR3 loop spans 14 amino acids. Germline assignment: CDR1 MDHEN and CDR2 SYDVKM. The chain's CDR3 is CASSGPGTWNGYTF. CDR3 sequence (DNA): TGTGCCAGCAGTGGGCCAGGTACATGGAATGGCTACACCTTC.

V gene TRBV28 combines with J gene TRBJ1-5; tentative D call: TRBD1 (5 bases). V lost 2 bases and J lost 6, with 11 bases in between. The CDR3 is made up of 14 amino acids. Germline CDR1 is MDHEN and CDR2 is SYDVKM. The CDR3 is CASSLRGWTQPQHF. In nucleotides, the CDR3 is TGTGCCAGCAGTTTAAGGGGTTGGACTCAGCCCCAGCATTTT.

This clone has only one observation. The gene calls are TRBV10-3 and TRBJ1-2; D ambiguous. Germline CDR1 reads ENHRY; CDR2 reads SYGVKD. This CDR3 comprises 11 residues. V was clipped by 4 bases and J by 7 bases, with 7 bases between them. CDR3 amino acids: CAISGGGGYTF. The CDR3 DNA is TGTGCCATCAGTGGGGGAGGTGGCTACACCTTC.

The V gene is TRBV11-2, the J gene TRBJ2-1; 7 bases are shared with TRBD2. The germline gives CDR1 SGHAT, CDR2 FQNNGV. This CDR3 region has 15 residues. Trimming at V came to 4 bases and at J to 7 bases, leaving 10 bases not matched to a gene. The CDR3 DNA reads as TGTGCCAGCAGCTCAACCGGGGGGACGGGGAATGAGCAGTTCTTC. Translated, it gives CASSSTGGTGNEQFF.

V is TRBV5-1 and J is TRBJ2-1, with TRBD2 identical over 7 bases. Germline V gene lookup returns CDR1 SGHRS and CDR2 YFSETQ. The CDR3 loop spans 14 amino acids. V lost 2 bases, J lost 5 bases, and 4 bases stayed unmatched. The CDR3 coding sequence is TGCGCCAGCAGCTTCCCCACTAGCGACAATGAGCAGTTCTTC. It translates to CASSFPTSDNEQFF.

The V and J genes are TRBV19 and TRBJ1-5, with 8 nucleotides matching TRBD1. CDR1 and CDR2 (germline): LNHDA, SQIVND (reference sequence). The V and J ends lost 7 bases and 5 bases, in that order; junction bases with no gene match: 7. The CDR3 loop spans 14 amino acids. The CDR3 region is CASKRDRFDQPQHF. DNA of the CDR3: TGTGCCAGTAAAAGGGACAGGTTTGATCAGCCCCAGCATTTT.

V usage is TRBV29-1 and J usage is TRBJ2-3, with 11 positions matching TRBD2. The CDR3 is 14 residues long. The V and J ends lost 5 bases and 1 base, in that order; junction bases with no gene match: 2. From germline, CDR1 is SQVTM and CDR2 ANQGSEA. CDR3 bases: TGCAGCGTTAGGGGACTAGCGGGCACAGATACGCAGTATTTT. This translates into CSVRGLAGTDTQYF.